The next 2 T cell receptor beta chains were all read from a single sample in a study of Graves' ophthalmopathy and Graves' hyperthyroidism. RNA transcripts provided the template for amplifying TCR beta CDR3 regions. RT-PCR was first run with HTBI primers, then multiplex PCR in a second round. MiXCR, applied by TCRdb to the multiplex PCR reads, yields one record per CDR3 protein. The table lists 150,000 or so distinct CDR3 sequences, more than 30% of them singletons. Sequences were obtained from peripheral blood. The source is a woman aged 40 to 50 with Graves' ophthalmopathy.

The chain joins TRBV12-3 or TRBV12-4 to TRBJ1-1, with a possible D match to TRBD1 (6 bases). The CDR3 is 14 amino acids. V was pared by 6 bases and J by 6 bases, with 17 bases between. Here the CDR3 DNA reads TGTGCCAGCAGACCTCGGACGGGGGCGGCTGAAGCTTTCTTT. Its protein is CASRPRTGAAEAFF.

Ten or more counts support this clonotype. The chain joins TRBV9 to TRBJ2-7; 8 bases map to TRBD2. V shed 1 base, J shed 2 bases, and the junction held 8 bases outside the gene matches. Germline V gene sequence: CDR1 SGDLS, CDR2 YYNGEE. The CDR3 sequence is 16 residues long. The DNA for the CDR3 is TGTGCCAGCAGCGTACGTGGACTAGCAGGGGCCTACGAGCAGTACTTC. Its protein product is CASSVRGLAGAYEQYF.